The clone carrying this T cell receptor (beta chain) was observed a few times. Its target is not known. The sample comes from a study of regulatory T cells in long-lasting Graves disease. Study observations and caveats: Persistent Graves' patients possessed reduced TCR diversity relative to recently diagnosed ones.

To make TCR beta libraries, researchers used iRepertoire HTBI primers and Arm-PCR of CDR3 regions. TCRdb itself ran the multiplex PCR reads through MiXCR, one entry per CDR3 protein. The sample shows approximately 460,000 distinct CDR3 sequences, around 17% of them seen only once. Specified time point: newly diagnosed GD, antithyroid drugs for less than 3 months. Making the TCR library involved RNA that had been extracted from PBMCs. These data also featured in a second study, about T cells in Graves' hyperthyroidism and ophthalmopathy. Per that study: Newly diagnosed hyperthyroidism patients aged 18 to 65 years had disease lasting under 2 months.

This TCR was sampled from a woman aged 25 to 45 with Graves disease. Sequenced material: peripheral blood mononuclear cells (PBMCs), taken at new diagnosis, from a patient treated with antithyroid drugs.

The CDR3 loop reads CSVRDRITSYEQYF. The CDR3 DNA reads TGCAGCGTCAGGGATCGCATAACTTCCTACGAGCAGTACTTC. The rearrangement joins TRBV29-1 to TRBJ2-7, with D perhaps matching TRBD1 (5 bases). V lost 6 bases and J lost 1, with 16 bases in between. Germline V lookup: CDR1 SQVTM, CDR2 ANQGSEA. The CDR3 has 14 residues.